This T cell receptor (beta chain) was captured in a study of T-cell memory formation after mild COVID-19. Findings and caveats of the study: While clones contracting from day 15 to 85 were balanced between CD4 and CD8, later expanders leaned CD4+.

The V gene's germline CDR1 is SGHVS and CDR2 FNYEAQ. V gave up 5 bases and J gave up 1 base; unmatched junction bases: 11. CDR3 length: 16 amino acids. This clonotype was seen repeatedly, ten times or more. Its cognate antigen is unknown. TCRdb used MiXCR to reprocess the 5' RACE reads, holding one entry per CDR3 protein. The table includes fewer than 350,000 distinct CDR3 sequences, 13% to 15% detected once. The source of this sequence is a young man who had mild COVID-19 (a few samples of this study predate the infection). Cell type and time point are not known. V usage is TRBV7-6 and J usage is TRBJ2-7; TRBD2 matches 7 bases. The sequencing input was PBMCs or a T cell subset sorted from them (not recorded which). The CDR3 region has the DNA TGTGCCAGCAGCCCGATGGGCAGCGGGGCGTCCTACGAGCAGTACTTC. Protein product: CASSPMGSGASYEQYF.